This T cell receptor (beta chain) was captured in a study of blood T cell repertoires in COVID-19. Study-level information: T cells, B-cell-depleted T cells, or PBMCs provided the cDNA or gDNA that served as material.

As originally analysed: Nucleated cell counts were estimated from reference gene primer amplification. Some clones are missing from TCRdb's copy, which holds only in-frame ones; the method was immunoSEQ multiplex PCR. The V and J calls and clone size are taken from that table; D and trimming were inferred from the DNA. Of nearly 250,000 clones in the sample, approximately 86% were seen once. The CDR3 extends over 14 amino acids. The germline V gene encodes CDR1 SGHTA and CDR2 FQGNSA. Trimming removed 3 bases at V and 8 bases at J, with 16 bases between. The source material was peripheral blood. This clonotype originated in a woman aged 55-75 years who had recovered from COVID-19. The V call is TRBV7-2, the J call TRBJ1-2; tentative D call: TRBD1 (6 bases). The CDR3 sequence: CASSFSIQGRGYTF. The CDR3 DNA follows: TGTGCCAGCAGCTTCAGTATACAGGGCCGGGGCTACACCTTC.